A selection of T cell receptor beta chains follows, all from one sample in a study of lymphopenia after photon versus proton radiotherapy. The method was immunoSEQ multiplex PCR; TCRdb's version includes in-frame clones alone and lacks a portion of them. The data show around 20,000 clones, approximately 84% seen once. The source material was peripheral blood, sampled from a patient treated with photon-based radiotherapy. Receptors originate from a woman in her forties or fifties with pancreatic cancer. CDR3s include the opening cysteine and the closing phenylalanine or tryptophan. Each record gives: clone size, D gene, V gene, J gene, CDR3 protein, CDR3 DNA. D genes are given only for firm matches. Only part of the rows carry a size: once, few, many, or a class if the clone is expanded.

>NA|TRBD1|TRBV30|TRBJ1-4
CAWSLRQGRGSWANEKLFF
TGTGCCTGGAGTCTACGACAGGGCCGGGGTTCGTGGGCTAATGAAAAACTGTTTTTT
>NA|NA|TRBV20-1|TRBJ2-7
CSASGAEQYF
TGCAGTGCTTCAGGGGCCGAGCAGTACTTC
>once|NA|TRBV18|TRBJ1-5
CASSPQQGSNQPQHF
TGTGCCAGCTCACCACAACAAGGGAGCAATCAGCCCCAGCATTTT
>NA|TRBD1|TRBV28|TRBJ1-4
CASSLGIRGEEEKLFF
TGTGCCAGCAGCTTGGGGATCAGGGGGGAGGAGGAAAAACTGTTTTTT
>NA|NA|TRBV4-2|TRBJ1-2
CASSQLEGGYTF
TGTGCCAGCAGCCAGTTGGAGGGCGGCTACACCTTC
>NA|NA|TRBV29-1|TRBJ2-2
CSVEVPSRGRDGELFF
TGCAGCGTTGAAGTCCCTTCAAGAGGGCGCGACGGGGAGCTGTTTTTT
>NA|TRBD2|TRBV5-8|TRBJ2-5
CASLGPSGSRETQYF
TGTGCCAGCCTCGGGCCTAGCGGGAGTAGAGAGACCCAGTACTTC
>once|NA|TRBV30|TRBJ1-6
CAWSEATGSSPLHF
TGTGCCTGGAGTGAAGCTACAGGGAGTTCACCCCTCCACTTT
>once|NA|TRBV5-6|TRBJ2-2
CASSLDPERPNTGELFF
TGTGCCAGCAGCTTGGATCCGGAGCGGCCGAACACCGGGGAGCTGTTTTTT
>few|TRBD1|TRBV27|TRBJ2-7
CASSGGQGRSYEQYF
TGTGCCAGCAGTGGGGGACAGGGCCGGTCCTACGAGCAGTACTTC
>few|TRBD1|TRBV7-9|TRBJ2-1
CASSLAGTGSNEQFF
TGTGCCAGCAGCTTGGCCGGGACAGGGTCCAATGAGCAGTTCTTC
>NA|NA|TRBV5-6|TRBJ2-1
CASSFRSTYNEQFF
TGTGCCAGCAGCTTCCGATCCACGTACAATGAGCAGTTCTTC
>NA|NA|TRBV19|TRBJ2-7
CASSIDRGYEQYF
TGTGCCAGTAGTATAGATCGGGGCTACGAGCAGTACTTC
>NA|NA|TRBV27|TRBJ2-1
CASSLDSGFSYNEQFF
TGTGCCAGCAGTTTAGACTCAGGGTTCTCCTACAATGAGCAGTTCTTC
>NA|NA|TRBV2|TRBJ2-2
CASRRTGELFF
TGTGCCAGCAGGCGGACCGGGGAGCTGTTTTTT
>NA|NA|TRBV11-2|TRBJ2-7
CASSPGHLEQYF
TGTGCCAGCAGCCCGGGGCATCTCGAGCAGTACTTC
>few|NA|TRBV7-8|TRBJ1-5
CASSSVPLGNQPQHF
TGTGCCAGCAGCTCCGTCCCGCTAGGAAATCAGCCCCAGCATTTT
>NA|NA|TRBV14|TRBJ2-6
CASSQLGTGANVLTF
TGTGCCAGCAGCCAACTGGGGACTGGGGCCAACGTCCTGACTTTC
>NA|TRBD2|TRBV10-3|TRBJ2-2
CAISGTGLAGAGELFF
TGTGCCATCAGTGGTACAGGGCTAGCGGGAGCCGGGGAGCTGTTTTTT
>NA|NA|TRBV19|TRBJ2-5
CASSIDRYQETQYF
TGTGCCAGTAGTATAGATCGCTACCAAGAGACCCAGTACTTC
>NA|NA|TRBV9|TRBJ1-1
CASSVVLQNTEAFF
TGTGCCAGCAGCGTAGTATTACAAAACACTGAAGCTTTCTTT
>NA|TRBD2|TRBV11-3|TRBJ2-1
CASSAPFEATSGRNYNEQFF
TGTGCCAGCAGCGCGCCTTTTGAGGCGACTAGCGGGAGGAACTACAATGAGCAGTTCTTC
>few|NA|TRBV4-1|TRBJ1-5
CASSQDTGRPQHF
TGCGCCAGCAGCCAAGATACGGGGAGGCCCCAGCATTTT